The 18 T cell receptor beta chains below come from one sample, sequenced in a study of OX40 agonist ivuxolimab in advanced cancers. This table comes from immunoSEQ multiplex PCR, and its TCRdb copy is limited to in-frame clones, with some not included. The table lists nearly 45,000 clones, more than 75% of them singletons. The starting material was CD4+ or CD8+ T cells sorted from blood, obtained in a trial of the OX40 agonist ivuxolimab. These receptors originate from an adult with an advanced solid tumor such as melanoma, head and neck, liver or kidney cancer.

Here the CDR3 reads CASSLFLAGMGTGELFF. The CDR3 region has the DNA TGTGCCAGCAGTTTATTTTTAGCGGGAATGGGGACCGGGGAGCTGTTTTTT. V gene TRBV28 combines with J gene TRBJ2-2; TRBD2 agrees at 8 bases. Germline values: CDR1 MDHEN, CDR2 SYDVKM. The CDR3 is made up of 17 amino acids. J was trimmed by 5 bases and V by 1 base; bases with no gene match: 9.

V is TRBV2 and J is TRBJ2-7, with TRBD1 as a possible D gene (6 bases). Between the trimmed V and J ends, which lost 2 bases and 0 bases, there was a span of 11 bases. The V gene's germline CDR1 is SNHLY and CDR2 FYNNEI. CDR3 size: 15 residues. CDR3 sequence: CASSETGSGSYEQYF. The CDR3, as DNA: TGTGCCAGCAGTGAAACAGGGTCGGGCTCCTACGAGCAGTACTTC.

The chain joins TRBV5-1 to TRBJ2-5; D might be TRBD1 or TRBD2, each matching 6 bases. Germline CDR1 is SGHRS and CDR2 is YFSETQ. V was cut by 7 bases and J by 5 bases, with 18 bases left in between. This CDR3 has 14 amino acids. The CDR3 DNA sequence: TGCGCCAGCGCCCGGGGGCCTCGGAGGGAGACCCAGTACTTC. Amino acids: CASARGPRRETQYF.

In this sample, this clone turned up many times. The chain combines TRBV5-4 with TRBJ2-1, with D perhaps being TRBD1 or TRBD2 (5 bases each). Germline CDR1 SGHNT, CDR2 YYREEE (reference sequence). The V and J ends lost 3 bases and 2 bases respectively, with 12 bases between them. The CDR3 loop spans 15 amino acids. CDR3 nucleotide sequence: TGTGCCAGCAGCTCCGGACCGGGGCCCTACAATGAGCAGTTCTTC. Translated, it gives CASSSGPGPYNEQFF.

J is TRBJ1-4 and V is TRBV7-9; maybe TRBD1 (6 bases). Germline loops: CDR1 SEHNR, CDR2 FQNEAQ (reference sequence). V lost 4 bases, J lost 5 bases, and 17 bases lay in between. The CDR3 extends over 16 amino acids. CDR3 region: CASSSFDAGGNEKLFF. CDR3 sequence (DNA): TGTGCCAGCAGCTCATTTGACGCGGGGGGCAATGAAAAACTGTTTTTT.

This chain connects TRBV7-8 to TRBJ2-5; 13 bases are shared with TRBD2. V shed 2 bases and J 5 bases; nucleotides not matched to a gene: 11. The CDR3 runs 18 residues. The germline V gene encodes CDR1 SGHVS and CDR2 FQNEAQ. CDR3 DNA sequence: TGTGCCAGCAGCTTATTCGCCCCGGGACTAGCGGGGCTGGAGACCCAGTACTTC. Residues: CASSLFAPGLAGLETQYF.

This chain links TRBV19 with TRBJ1-1; a possible D gene is TRBD1 (6 bases). CDR3 length equals 17 residues. The V gene's germline CDR1 is LNHDA and CDR2 SQIVND (reference sequence). The germline V and J ends were trimmed by 4 bases and 0 bases, with 18 bases remaining between them. In nucleotides, the CDR3 is TGTGCCAGTAGTACAGGGGTATACAGAGACTTGAACACTGAAGCTTTCTTT. Translated, it gives CASSTGVYRDLNTEAFF.

The chain joins TRBV5-4 to TRBJ2-4, with TRBD1 matching over 11 bases. The germline CDR1 and CDR2 sequences are SGHNT and YYREEE (reference sequence). J was trimmed by 6 bases and V by 4 bases; bases with no gene match: 15. The CDR3 runs 18 residues. The CDR3 nucleotides read TGTGCCAGCAGCGGACGGACTGGAGGGGACAGGGGGACAAACATTCAGTACTTC. Residues: CASSGRTGGDRGTNIQYF.

This clone was counted a single time. V and J are TRBV7-9 and TRBJ2-7, with TRBD2 matching 10 bases. Trimming took 5 bases from V and 2 from J; bases not matched to a gene: 9. CDR1 is SEHNR and CDR2 is FQNEAQ in the germline V gene (reference sequence). This CDR3 has 16 amino acids. The CDR3 sequence: CASSQSAGTSAYEQYF. The CDR3 DNA reads as TGTGCCAGCAGCCAATCCGCCGGGACTAGCGCCTACGAGCAGTACTTC.

V gene TRBV4-2 combines with J gene TRBJ2-7; D call uncertain. The CDR3 spans 12 residues. Trimming left V 0 bases short and J 4 bases short, with 4 bases between. CDR1 is LGHNA, CDR2 YNFKEQ, per germline. CDR3 residues: CASSQDGYEQYF. The DNA for the CDR3 is TGTGCCAGCAGCCAAGATGGGTACGAGCAGTACTTC.

This clone has a single count. The rearrangement joins TRBV7-9 to TRBJ1-5; 7 positions match TRBD1. Germline lookup yields CDR1 SEHNR and CDR2 FQNEAQ (reference sequence). This CDR3 is built from 14 residues. The ends lost 6 bases at V and 6 bases at J; junction bases unmatched: 8. The DNA of the CDR3 is TGTGCCAGCAGTCACGAGACAGGGCTTCAGCCCCAGCATTTT. Amino acid sequence: CASSHETGLQPQHF. Using reference TRBV7-9 and TRBJ1-5 for the parts outside the CDR3, the full variable domain is DTGVSQNPRHKITKRGQNVTFRCDPISEHNRLYWYRQTLGQGPEFLTYFQNEAQLEKSRLLSDRFSAERPKGSFSTLEIQRTEQGDSAMYLCASSHETGLQPQHFGDGTRLSIL.

CDR3 nucleotide sequence: TGTGCCAGCAGCGGGGTAAACCCTGAAGCTTTCTTT. This encodes CASSGVNPEAFF. The chain carries TRBV9 and TRBJ1-1, with D hard to call. In germline, CDR1 is SGDLS, CDR2 YYNGEE. The CDR3 is 12 residues long. Trimming shortened V by 3 bases and J by 6 bases, and 9 bases separated the two germline ends.

The V gene is TRBV27, the J gene TRBJ1-5, with 8 positions matching TRBD1. In germline, CDR1 is MNHEY, CDR2 SMNVEV (reference sequence). This CDR3 contains 15 residues. The V and J ends lost 5 bases and 7 bases, in that order; junction bases with no gene match: 10. CDR3: CASSPGTGSGQPQHF. Written as DNA, the CDR3 is TGTGCCAGCAGTCCGGGGACAGGATCAGGGCAGCCCCAGCATTTT.

The chain combines TRBV19 with TRBJ1-1; tentative D call: TRBD1 (6 bases). V was clipped by 5 bases and J by 3 bases, with 16 bases between them. Germline V gene lookup returns CDR1 LNHDA and CDR2 SQIVND (reference sequence). This CDR3 is built from 15 residues. The CDR3 sequence: CASSPGPRGHTEAFF. Here the CDR3 DNA reads TGTGCCAGTAGTCCGGGCCCTCGGGGGCACACTGAAGCTTTCTTT. Full variable domain (missing parts from reference TRBV19 and TRBJ1-1): DGGITQSPKYLFRKEGQNVTLSCEQNLNHDAMYWYRQDPGQGLRLIYYSQIVNDFQKGDIAEGYSVSREKKESFPLTVTSAQKNPTAFYLCASSPGPRGHTEAFFGQGTRLTVV.

This chain links TRBV7-3 with TRBJ2-1, with 7 bases fitting TRBD2. This CDR3 is 13 amino acids long. CDR1 and CDR2 (germline): SGHTA, FQGTGA. Unmatched junction bases numbered 5, after V lost 3 bases and J lost 9 bases. The CDR3 coding sequence is TGTGCCAGCAGCTTTGGACTAGACGGTGAGCAGTTCTTC. Its translation is CASSFGLDGEQFF.

The chain is built from TRBV5-4 and TRBJ1-2; 7 bases map to TRBD1. Looked up from germline, CDR1 is SGHNT and CDR2 is YYREEE (reference sequence). The V gene end was trimmed by 4 bases and the J gene end by 3 bases; junction bases not matched to a gene: 0. CDR3 size: 12 residues. CDR3 in DNA: TGTGCCAGCAGCCAGGGGGACTATGGCTACACCTTC. Translated, it gives CASSQGDYGYTF.

The chain links TRBV19 to TRBJ2-1; 7 positions agree with TRBD2. The germline CDR1 and CDR2 sequences are LNHDA and SQIVND (reference sequence). The CDR3 extends over 12 amino acids. After removal of 9 bases from V and 10 bases from J, the junction contained 9 bases not matched to a gene. This CDR3 reads CASGWGGSEQFF. DNA of the CDR3: TGTGCCAGCGGATGGGGGGGAAGCGAGCAGTTCTTC.

There are a few counts of this clone. The V and J genes are TRBV27 and TRBJ2-7; a weak D match, TRBD2 (6 bases). V was shortened by 3 bases and J by 10 bases, with 10 bases between the two germline ends. The CDR3 loop spans 11 amino acids. Germline values: CDR1 MNHEY, CDR2 SMNVEV (reference sequence). CDR3 protein: CASSLAGTQYF. In DNA, the CDR3 is TGTGCCAGCAGTTTGGCGGGAACACAGTACTTC.